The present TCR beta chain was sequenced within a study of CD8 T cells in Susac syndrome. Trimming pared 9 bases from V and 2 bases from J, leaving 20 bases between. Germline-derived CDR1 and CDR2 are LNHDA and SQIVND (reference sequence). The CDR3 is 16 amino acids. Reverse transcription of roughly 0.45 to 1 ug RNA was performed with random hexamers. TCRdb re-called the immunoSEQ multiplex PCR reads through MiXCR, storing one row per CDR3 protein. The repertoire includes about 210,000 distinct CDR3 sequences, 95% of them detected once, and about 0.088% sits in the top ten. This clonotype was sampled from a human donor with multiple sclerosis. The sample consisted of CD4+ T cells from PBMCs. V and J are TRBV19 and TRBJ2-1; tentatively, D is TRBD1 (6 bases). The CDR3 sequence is CASTGQGPPAYNEQFF. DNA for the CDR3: TGTGCCAGCACGGGTCAGGGGCCACCCGCCTACAATGAGCAGTTCTTC.